Listed below are T cell receptor beta chains from one sample, sequenced in a study of shared clonotypes between healthy human individuals. Using immunoSEQ multiplex PCR, the repertoire was profiled, and TCRdb retains in-frame clones only, with some absent. Of roughly 590,000 clones listed, roughly 96% are singletons. The sequenced material came from naive CD8+ T cells sorted from blood. These receptors all stem from a woman in her 30s in good health. Both conserved end residues are part of each CDR3. D genes are given only for firm matches. A row's size may be missing; if present it is once, few, many or a size class.

v_gene: TRBV2; j_gene: TRBJ2-4; d_gene: TRBD2; abundance: -; CDR3aa: CASRLAGRTKNIQYF; CDR3nt: TGTGCCAGCAGACTAGCGGGAAGGACCAAAAACATTCAGTACTTC
v_gene: TRBV27; j_gene: TRBJ2-6; d_gene: -; abundance: -; CDR3aa: CASTVGGGANVLTF; CDR3nt: TGTGCCAGCACGGTGGGAGGTGGGGCCAACGTCCTGACTTTC
v_gene: TRBV5-1; j_gene: TRBJ2-7; d_gene: -; abundance: once; CDR3aa: CASSGDLDSYEQYF; CDR3nt: TGCGCCAGCAGCGGGGACCTCGACTCCTACGAGCAGTACTTC
v_gene: TRBV4-1; j_gene: TRBJ1-5; d_gene: -; abundance: -; CDR3aa: CASSQEAGYSNQPQHF; CDR3nt: TGCGCCAGCAGCCAAGAGGCAGGCTATAGCAATCAGCCCCAGCATTTT
v_gene: TRBV27; j_gene: TRBJ1-5; d_gene: TRBD1; abundance: -; CDR3aa: CASSLLGQDQPQHF; CDR3nt: TGTGCCAGCAGTTTATTAGGACAGGATCAGCCCCAGCATTTT
v_gene: TRBV11-2; j_gene: TRBJ1-3; d_gene: -; abundance: -; CDR3aa: CASSLAPQASQEGNTIYF; CDR3nt: TGTGCCAGCAGCTTAGCCCCTCAGGCCTCACAGGAGGGAAACACCATATATTTT
v_gene: TRBV29-1; j_gene: TRBJ2-7; d_gene: -; abundance: -; CDR3aa: CSVEGETHEQYF; CDR3nt: TGCAGCGTTGAAGGGGAGACCCACGAGCAGTACTTC
v_gene: TRBV13; j_gene: TRBJ2-1; d_gene: TRBD2; abundance: -; CDR3aa: CASSLEGLAGDEQFF; CDR3nt: TGTGCCAGCAGCCTTGAGGGACTAGCGGGTGATGAGCAGTTCTTC
v_gene: TRBV29-1; j_gene: TRBJ2-3; d_gene: -; abundance: -; CDR3aa: CSIPVRGDTQYF; CDR3nt: TGCAGCATTCCCGTTAGAGGTGATACGCAGTATTTT
v_gene: TRBV9; j_gene: TRBJ2-1; d_gene: -; abundance: once; CDR3aa: CASSYHWGNEQFF; CDR3nt: TGTGCCAGCAGCTACCACTGGGGTAATGAGCAGTTCTTC
v_gene: TRBV27; j_gene: TRBJ2-1; d_gene: TRBD1; abundance: -; CDR3aa: CASSGDRGQSYNEQFF; CDR3nt: TGTGCCAGCAGTGGCGACAGGGGGCAGTCCTACAATGAGCAGTTCTTC
v_gene: TRBV28; j_gene: TRBJ2-7; d_gene: TRBD1; abundance: -; CDR3aa: CASSPGTGTYEQYF; CDR3nt: TGTGCCAGCAGCCCCGGGACAGGGACCTACGAGCAGTACTTC
v_gene: TRBV6-5; j_gene: TRBJ1-1; d_gene: TRBD1; abundance: -; CDR3aa: CASSYHDRAGTEAFF; CDR3nt: TGTGCCAGCAGTTACCACGACAGGGCTGGCACTGAAGCTTTCTTT
v_gene: TRBV5-6; j_gene: TRBJ1-1; d_gene: -; abundance: -; CDR3aa: CASSLVGGQQMNTEAFF; CDR3nt: TGTGCCAGCAGCTTGGTCGGGGGGCAGCAGATGAACACTGAAGCTTTCTTT
v_gene: TRBV7-2; j_gene: TRBJ2-3; d_gene: TRBD2; abundance: -; CDR3aa: CASSLGTRRRDTQYF; CDR3nt: TGTGCCAGCAGCTTAGGGACTAGGCGAAGAGATACGCAGTATTTT
v_gene: TRBV28; j_gene: TRBJ1-5; d_gene: -; abundance: -; CDR3aa: CASSLQFEGNQPQHF; CDR3nt: TGTGCCAGCAGTTTACAGTTCGAGGGGAATCAGCCCCAGCATTTT
v_gene: TRBV28; j_gene: TRBJ2-1; d_gene: -; abundance: -; CDR3aa: CASNDGSYNEQFF; CDR3nt: TGTGCCAGCAACGACGGGAGTTACAATGAGCAGTTCTTC
v_gene: TRBV2; j_gene: TRBJ2-7; d_gene: TRBD2; abundance: -; CDR3aa: CASRGGLAGFTYEQYF; CDR3nt: TGTGCCAGCCGGGGGGGCTTAGCGGGATTCACCTACGAGCAGTACTTC
v_gene: TRBV30; j_gene: TRBJ1-2; d_gene: -; abundance: -; CDR3aa: CAWRSFGYTF; CDR3nt: TGTGCCTGGAGAAGCTTCGGCTACACCTTC
v_gene: TRBV5-6; j_gene: TRBJ1-1; d_gene: -; abundance: -; CDR3aa: CASSHLYRDETFF; CDR3nt: TGTGCCAGCAGCCACCTATATCGGGACGAGACTTTCTTT
v_gene: TRBV4-1; j_gene: TRBJ2-2; d_gene: TRBD1; abundance: -; CDR3aa: CASSRDRGRTGELFF; CDR3nt: TGCGCCAGCAGCCGGGACAGGGGGCGCACCGGGGAGCTGTTTTTT
v_gene: TRBV5-1; j_gene: TRBJ2-3; d_gene: -; abundance: -; CDR3aa: CASSFSGFGTTDTQYF; CDR3nt: TGCGCCAGCAGCTTCTCAGGGTTCGGCACAACAGATACGCAGTATTTT
v_gene: TRBV27; j_gene: TRBJ2-1; d_gene: -; abundance: -; CDR3aa: CASSTLRGSYNEQFF; CDR3nt: TGTGCCAGCAGTACTCTTAGGGGAAGCTACAATGAGCAGTTCTTC
v_gene: TRBV5-5; j_gene: TRBJ2-7; d_gene: -; abundance: -; CDR3aa: CASSKGLAVYEQYF; CDR3nt: TGTGCCAGCAGCAAAGGGTTAGCGGTCTACGAGCAGTACTTC
v_gene: TRBV9; j_gene: TRBJ2-2; d_gene: TRBD2; abundance: -; CDR3aa: CASTPLAGEVGELFF; CDR3nt: TGTGCCAGCACGCCACTAGCGGGAGAGGTCGGGGAGCTGTTTTTT
v_gene: TRBV28; j_gene: TRBJ2-1; d_gene: TRBD2; abundance: -; CDR3aa: CATGPGLAYNEQFF; CDR3nt: TGTGCCACGGGTCCGGGACTAGCCTACAATGAGCAGTTCTTC
v_gene: TRBV27; j_gene: TRBJ2-5; d_gene: -; abundance: -; CDR3aa: CASSRTDQQETQYF; CDR3nt: TGTGCCAGCAGTCGGACGGACCAGCAAGAGACCCAGTACTTC
v_gene: TRBV27; j_gene: TRBJ2-5; d_gene: TRBD2; abundance: -; CDR3aa: CASSLAGDLRETQYF; CDR3nt: TGTGCCAGCAGCCTAGCGGGAGATCTTCGGGAGACCCAGTACTTC
v_gene: TRBV28; j_gene: TRBJ2-7; d_gene: TRBD2; abundance: -; CDR3aa: CASSYRLAGDRYEQYF; CDR3nt: TGTGCCAGCAGTTATAGACTAGCGGGAGATCGGTACGAGCAGTACTTC